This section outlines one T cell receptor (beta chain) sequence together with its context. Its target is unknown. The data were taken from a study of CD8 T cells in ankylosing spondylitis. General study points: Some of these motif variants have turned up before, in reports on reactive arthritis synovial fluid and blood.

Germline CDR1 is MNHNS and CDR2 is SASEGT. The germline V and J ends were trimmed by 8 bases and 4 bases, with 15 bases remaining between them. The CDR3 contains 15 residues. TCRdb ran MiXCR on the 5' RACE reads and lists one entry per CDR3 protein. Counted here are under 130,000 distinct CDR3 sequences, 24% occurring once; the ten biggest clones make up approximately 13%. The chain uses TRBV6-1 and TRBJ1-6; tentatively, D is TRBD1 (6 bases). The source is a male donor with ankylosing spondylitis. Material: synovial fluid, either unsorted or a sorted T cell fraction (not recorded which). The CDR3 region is CASSLGAEYNSPLHF. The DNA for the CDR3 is TGTGCCAGCTCATTGGGGGCAGAGTATAATTCACCCCTCCACTTT.